The 10 T cell receptor beta chains listed next were all sequenced from one sample in a study of CD8 T cells in Susac syndrome. RNA in amounts of roughly 0.5 to 1 ug was reverse transcribed with random hexamers. TCRdb redid the calling of the immunoSEQ multiplex PCR reads with MiXCR, one entry per CDR3 protein. This sample has 45,000 to 55,000 distinct CDR3 sequences, with 80% to 95% found just once. The sample comprised CD8+ T cells from PBMCs. Source of these receptors: a human donor in good health.

V is TRBV12-5 and J is TRBJ2-5, with a weak D call TRBD1 (5 bases). Per germline, CDR1 LGHNT and CDR2 FRNRAP. Trimming removed 1 base from V and 4 bases from J, with 7 bases in between. CDR3 length: 13 residues. CDR3 in amino acids: CASGLAGRETQYF. Written as DNA, the CDR3 is TGTGCTAGTGGTTTGGCAGGGCGAGAGACCCAGTACTTC.

V usage is TRBV7-6 and J usage is TRBJ2-1; 15 bases agree with TRBD2. CDR3 length: 20 residues. V was clipped by 1 base and J by 3 bases; unmatched bases: 10. Germline lookup yields CDR1 SGHVS and CDR2 FNYEAQ. The CDR3 protein is CASSLGGGLAGGIDYNEQFF. The CDR3, as DNA: TGTGCCAGCAGCTTAGGAGGGGGACTAGCGGGAGGTATAGACTACAATGAGCAGTTCTTC.

The chain has TRBV2 and TRBJ2-7, with D maybe TRBD1 (5 bases). The V gene's germline CDR1 is SNHLY and CDR2 FYNNEI. The ends were cut back, 0 bases at V and 0 bases at J, with 12 bases in the middle. The CDR3 loop spans 16 amino acids. In nucleotides, the CDR3 is TGTGCCAGCAGTGAAGCCAGGGCCATTCTCTCCTACGAGCAGTACTTC. Translating gives CASSEARAILSYEQYF.

The chain links TRBV20-1 to TRBJ2-1; D not certain. Between the trimmed V and J ends, which lost 5 bases and 9 bases, there was a span of 14 bases. Germline CDR1 DFQATT, CDR2 SNEGSKA (reference sequence). This CDR3 is built from 12 residues. CDR3 sequence (DNA): TGCAGTGCTCGTACAGAGGCCGCTGAGCAGTTCTTC. Translating it yields CSARTEAAEQFF.

This sequence joins TRBV9 and TRBJ2-2, with a weak D call TRBD1 (5 bases). The CDR3 length is 13 residues. The ends were cut back, 4 bases at V and 9 bases at J, with 13 bases in the middle. Germline V CDR1 and CDR2: SGDLS, YYNGEE. As DNA, the CDR3 is TGTGCCAGCAGCCCCGACAGCCCAAGGGAGCTGTTTTTT. Residues: CASSPDSPRELFF.

The chain employs TRBV3-1 and TRBJ2-1; 13 nucleotides line up with TRBD2. V shed 0 bases and J 1 base; nucleotides not matched to a gene: 3. The CDR3 length is 18 residues. Germline CDR1 reads LGHDT; CDR2 reads YNNKEL (reference sequence). The CDR3 DNA sequence: TGTGCCAGCAGCCAAGATTGGACTAGCGGGAGTTCCTACAATGAGCAGTTCTTC. This codes for CASSQDWTSGSSYNEQFF.

The chain has TRBV16 and TRBJ1-1, with TRBD1 identical over 7 bases. Per germline, CDR1 KGHSY and CDR2 FQNENV. J was trimmed by 0 bases and V by 1 base; bases with no gene match: 5. The CDR3 is made up of 16 amino acids. This chain's CDR3 is CASSQFEGGMNTEAFF. CDR3 DNA: TGTGCCAGCAGCCAATTCGAAGGGGGCATGAACACTGAAGCTTTCTTT.

The V call is TRBV4-1, the J call TRBJ2-1; no clear D. Between the trimmed V and J ends, which lost 0 bases and 4 bases, there was a span of 4 bases. Germline CDR1 MGHRA, CDR2 YSYEKL. This CDR3 comprises 13 residues. CDR3 nucleotide sequence: TGCGCCAGCAGCCAAGAAGGGTACAATGAGCAGTTCTTC. Its protein product is CASSQEGYNEQFF.

This CDR3 is CATSHDDRASSTDTQYF. In DNA, the CDR3 is TGTGCCACCAGCCATGATGACAGAGCATCTAGCACAGATACGCAGTATTTT. This chain connects TRBV15 to TRBJ2-3; tentatively, D is TRBD1 (5 bases). This CDR3 spans 17 amino acids. With 5 bases removed from V and 0 bases from J, the gap between germline ends came to 18 bases. Per the germline V gene, CDR1 is LNHNV and CDR2 is YYDKDF (reference sequence).

The chain's CDR3 is CASSLDGDGYTF. In DNA form, the CDR3 reads TGTGCCAGCAGCTTAGATGGGGATGGCTACACCTTC. J is TRBJ1-2 and V is TRBV13; D is unresolved. Germline CDR1 and CDR2: PRHDT and FYEKMQ (reference sequence). The V end lost 1 base, the J end lost 6 bases, and 6 bases lay between the germline ends. There are 12 residues in the CDR3.